Below are 22 T cell receptor beta chains sequenced from a single sample in a study of T cells in localized non-small cell lung cancer. Clones were read by immunoSEQ multiplex PCR, and TCRdb kept only the in-frame ones, dropping some. This table has 25,000 to 35,000 clones, about 90% appearing once. Sequenced material: PBMCs, taken before any cancer treatment. The receptors were sampled from a man aged 35 to 69 with stage II lung adenocarcinoma.

This chain links TRBV7-6 with TRBJ1-2; D is perhaps TRBD1 (5 bases). The V end was cut by 5 bases, the J end by 8 bases, with 18 bases between. The CDR3 is made up of 14 amino acids. The germline gives CDR1 SGHVS, CDR2 FNYEAQ. Here the CDR3 DNA reads TGTGCCAGCAGCCCGAGGGGACTCCAGGGCGGCTACACCTTC. Translation gives CASSPRGLQGGYTF.

CDR3 DNA sequence: TGTGCCAGCAGTTTCAAGCTACGGACTGAAGCTTTCTTT. It codes for CASSFKLRTEAFF. The rearrangement joins TRBV28 to TRBJ1-1, with D unclear. Trimming removed 3 bases from V and 5 bases from J, with 10 bases in between. Germline loops: CDR1 MDHEN, CDR2 SYDVKM. The CDR3 runs 13 residues.

The V gene is TRBV29-1, the J gene TRBJ2-3, with TRBD2 matching over 14 bases. This CDR3 spans 17 amino acids. CDR1 SQVTM and CDR2 ANQGSEA come from the germline V gene. J was trimmed by 0 bases and V by 3 bases; bases with no gene match: 5. The CDR3: CSVETSGRASSTDTQYF. In nucleotides, the CDR3 is TGCAGCGTTGAGACTAGCGGGAGGGCCAGTAGCACAGATACGCAGTATTTT.

DNA of the CDR3: TGTGCCAGCAGGACAGACTTCTCTGGAAACACCATATATTTT. Protein sequence: CASRTDFSGNTIYF. The V call is TRBV27, the J call TRBJ1-3, with a tentative D call TRBD1 (5 bases). The CDR3 covers 14 residues. From germline, CDR1 is MNHEY and CDR2 SMNVEV (reference sequence). V lost 6 bases and J lost 0, with 9 bases in between.

CDR3 in DNA: TGCAGCGCCCCGGGAGGGCCTAGTGAGCAGTTCTTC. Amino acid sequence: CSAPGGPSEQFF. The chain links TRBV29-1 to TRBJ2-1; 8 nucleotides agree with TRBD2. The germline V gene has CDR1 SQVTM and CDR2 ANQGSEA. CDR3 length: 12 amino acids. V lost 7 bases, J lost 9 bases, and 8 bases stayed unmatched.

J is TRBJ1-1 and V is TRBV11-2; D is unresolved. Trimming removed 2 bases at V and 3 bases at J, with 7 bases between. CDR1 and CDR2 (germline): SGHAT, FQNNGV. The CDR3 runs 13 residues. The CDR3 protein is CASSLFKYTEAFF. The CDR3 nucleotides are TGTGCCAGCAGCTTATTCAAGTACACTGAAGCTTTCTTT.

The chain has TRBV2 and TRBJ2-3; D assignment may be TRBD1 or TRBD2 (5 bases each). CDR1 and CDR2 (germline): SNHLY, FYNNEI. Trimming cost V 2 bases and J 3 bases, with 15 bases left between them. This CDR3 is 16 amino acids long. The CDR3 coding sequence is TGTGCCAGCAGTGAAAGATCGGGACGGACTACAGATACGCAGTATTTT. Amino acids: CASSERSGRTTDTQYF.

This rearrangement joins TRBV6-5 to TRBJ2-2, with 7 nucleotides matching TRBD2. CDR3 length: 11 amino acids. Germline CDR1 MNHEY, CDR2 SVGAGI. The trim removed 6 bases at V and 8 bases at J, leaving 0 bases unmatched. The CDR3 loop is CASRREGELFF. Here the CDR3 DNA reads TGTGCCAGCAGGCGGGAGGGGGAGCTGTTTTTT.

The gene calls are TRBV7-6 and TRBJ2-3; 9 bases fit TRBD2. Germline assignment: CDR1 SGHVS and CDR2 FNYEAQ. The junction had 7 bases not matched to a gene; V was cut back by 5 bases and J by 4 bases. The CDR3 covers 15 residues. Here the CDR3 DNA reads TGTGCCAGCAGCCCCTGGACTAGCGTGGCAGATACGCAGTATTTT. Translation: CASSPWTSVADTQYF.

This clone occurred once. At one end, the junction sequence differs from germline, possibly due to a read error. DNA for the CDR3: TGCGCCAGCAGCTTGGGGACTAGCGGGCAACACTTC. It specifies CASSLGTSGQHF. V usage is TRBV5-1 and J usage is TRBJ2-7, with 11 bases lining up with TRBD2. The germline V gene has CDR1 SGHRS and CDR2 YFSETQ. The length of the CDR3 is 12 residues.

V is TRBV28 and J is TRBJ1-1; 7 nucleotides line up with TRBD1. The CDR3 runs 17 residues. The trim removed 5 bases at V and 4 bases at J, leaving 16 bases unmatched. Germline V lookup: CDR1 MDHEN, CDR2 SYDVKM. For the CDR3, the DNA is TGTGCCAGCAGTCTACTCGTCTGGAGGGGGCCGTCCACTGAAGCTTTCTTT. Translating gives CASSLLVWRGPSTEAFF. The entire variable domain, with the rest obtained from reference TRBV28 and TRBJ1-1, is as follows: DVKVTQSSRYLVKRTGEKVFLECVQDMDHENMFWYRQDPGLGLRLIYFSYDVKMKEKGDIPEGYSVSREKKERFSLILESASTNQTSMYLCASSLLVWRGPSTEAFFGQGTRLTVV.

The chain recombines TRBV5-4 with TRBJ2-5; 9 bases map to TRBD1. The J segment lost 11 bases and the V segment lost 5 bases, leaving 16 bases of the junction unmatched. The CDR3 spans 15 residues. Germline loops: CDR1 SGHNT, CDR2 YYREEE (reference sequence). The chain's CDR3 is CASSSGQGTLYEQYF. CDR3 DNA: TGTGCCAGCAGTTCGGGACAGGGAACCCTATATGAGCAGTACTTC. Complete variable domain (other parts from reference TRBV5-4 and TRBJ2-5): ETGVTQSPTHLIKTRGQQVTLRCSSQSGHNTVSWYQQALGQGPQFIFQYYREEENGRGNFPPRFSGLQFPNYSSELNVNALELDDSALYLCASSSGQGTLYEQYFGPGTRLLVL.

This clone appeared once. The chain is built from TRBV6-1 and TRBJ2-1; TRBD2 aligns across 8 bases. From germline, CDR1 is MNHNS and CDR2 SASEGT. There are 13 residues in the CDR3. The junction had 6 bases not matched to a gene; V was cut back by 6 bases and J by 8 bases. The DNA of the CDR3 is TGTGCCAGCAGGCCGGGACTAGAATATGAGCAGTTCTTC. Translation: CASRPGLEYEQFF.

This chain links TRBV5-1 with TRBJ1-1, with D unresolved. CDR1 is SGHRS, CDR2 YFSETQ, per germline. Deletions cut 0 bases from V and 0 bases from J, with 6 bases between. CDR3 length equals 14 residues. The CDR3 nucleotides read TGCGCCAGCAGCTTGGGGGATATGAACACTGAAGCTTTCTTT. This encodes CASSLGDMNTEAFF.

The rearrangement uses TRBV7-7 and TRBJ2-2; 7 bases fit TRBD1. The germline V gene encodes CDR1 SSHAT and CDR2 FNYEAQ (reference sequence). The V gene end was trimmed by 6 bases and the J gene end by 7 bases; junction bases not matched to a gene: 14. This CDR3 contains 16 residues. The CDR3, as DNA: TGTGCCAGCAGACCTGGGGTCGGGACAGCGGACGGGGAGCTGTTTTTT. This encodes CASRPGVGTADGELFF.

The genes are TRBV5-3 and TRBJ2-2; D unresolved. TRBV5-3 is assigned to the ORF class and has an uncertain function. Trimming took off 1 base at V and 3 bases at J, with 19 bases between the two ends. This CDR3 has 18 residues. CDR3 loop: CARSLPESSLGHTGELFF. In DNA form, the CDR3 reads TGTGCCAGAAGCTTGCCGGAGAGCTCTTTGGGCCACACCGGGGAGCTGTTTTTT.

V and J are TRBV7-8 and TRBJ2-1; D is unclear. V lost 4 bases to trimming and J lost 2 bases, with 12 bases between them. Germline assignment: CDR1 SGHVS and CDR2 FQNEAQ. The CDR3 has 15 residues. The CDR3 DNA sequence: TGTGCCAGCAGCTATCGGGCAGATACCTACAATGAGCAGTTCTTC. It is translated as CASSYRADTYNEQFF.

This chain uses TRBV11-2 with TRBJ2-2; D is perhaps TRBD1 or TRBD2 (5 bases each). Looked up from germline, CDR1 is SGHAT and CDR2 is FQNNGV. The CDR3 has 16 residues. V was cut by 4 bases and J by 7 bases, with 19 bases left in between. The CDR3 region is CASSSGAFGSSGELFF. CDR3 bases: TGTGCCAGCAGCTCTGGGGCTTTTGGGAGCAGCGGGGAGCTGTTTTTT.

The chain couples TRBV6-6 to TRBJ2-1; TRBD2 might be the D (5 bases). The V end was cut by 7 bases, the J end by 9 bases, with 19 bases between. Per the germline V gene, CDR1 is MNHNY and CDR2 is SVGAGI (reference sequence). This CDR3 has 14 amino acids. The CDR3 bases are TGTGCCAGCACCAAAAGTCGAGCGGAGAGTGAGCAGTTCTTC. Translated, it gives CASTKSRAESEQFF.

V is TRBV11-2 and J is TRBJ2-7; D remains unclear. Trimming stripped 4 bases from V and 0 bases from J, with 7 bases between. CDR1 and CDR2 from the germline V gene are SGHAT and FQNNGV. The CDR3 is 13 residues long. CDR3 coding DNA: TGTGCCAGCAGCTCCCCAGGCTCCTACGAGCAGTACTTC. This sequence encodes CASSSPGSYEQYF.

The rearrangement links TRBV10-3 to TRBJ2-7, with D possibly matching TRBD2 (5 bases). Germline CDR1 reads ENHRY; CDR2 reads SYGVKD. V was trimmed by 4 bases and J by 5 bases, leaving 6 bases between them. The CDR3 is made up of 11 amino acids. CDR3 in amino acids: CAISAGNEQYF. CDR3 coding DNA: TGTGCCATCAGTGCCGGGAACGAGCAGTACTTC.

This chain joins TRBV27 and TRBJ2-5; tentatively, D is TRBD2 (6 bases). Germline CDR1 MNHEY, CDR2 SMNVEV (reference sequence). The CDR3 runs 14 residues. Trimming pared 7 bases from V and 4 bases from J, leaving 16 bases between. The DNA for the CDR3 is TGTGCCAGCAATTCTGGGGGGTCCCCAGAGACCCAGTACTTC. Its translation: CASNSGGSPETQYF.